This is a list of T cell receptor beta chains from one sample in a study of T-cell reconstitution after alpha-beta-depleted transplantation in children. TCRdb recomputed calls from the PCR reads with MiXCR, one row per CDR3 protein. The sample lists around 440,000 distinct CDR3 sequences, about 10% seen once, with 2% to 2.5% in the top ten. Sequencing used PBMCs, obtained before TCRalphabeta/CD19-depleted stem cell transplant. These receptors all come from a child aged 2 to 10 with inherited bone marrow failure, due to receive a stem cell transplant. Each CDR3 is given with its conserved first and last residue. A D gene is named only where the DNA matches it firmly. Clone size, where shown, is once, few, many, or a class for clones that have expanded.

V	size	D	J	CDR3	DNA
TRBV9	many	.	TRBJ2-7	CASSESHLPAPYEQYF	TGTGCCAGCAGCGAGTCCCACCTTCCCGCACCCTACGAGCAGTACTTC
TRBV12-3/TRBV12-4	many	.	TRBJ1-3	CASSLAGGNTIYF	TGTGCCAGCAGTTTGGCCGGGGGAAACACCATATATTTT
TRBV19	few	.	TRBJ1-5	CASSRRSNQPQHF	TGTGCCAGTAGTAGGAGGAGCAATCAGCCCCAGCATTTT
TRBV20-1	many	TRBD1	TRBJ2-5	CSASRDRGQETQYF	TGCAGTGCTAGCCGAGACAGGGGCCAAGAGACCCAGTACTTC
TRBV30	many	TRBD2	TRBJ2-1	CAWSVSGGNEQFF	TGTGCCTGGAGTGTATCGGGGGGAAATGAGCAGTTCTTC
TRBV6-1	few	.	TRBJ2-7	CASSPLEGRTYEQYF	TGTGCCAGCAGTCCCTTGGAGGGTCGTACCTACGAGCAGTACTTC
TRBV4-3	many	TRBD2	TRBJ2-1	CASSQDRGLASNEQFF	TGCGCCAGCAGCCAAGATAGAGGACTAGCGTCCAATGAGCAGTTCTTC
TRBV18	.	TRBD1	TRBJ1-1	CASSPIQGAARTEAFF	TGTGCCAGCTCACCAATACAGGGGGCAGCGAGAACTGAAGCTTTCTTT
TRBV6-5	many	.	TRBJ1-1	CASSYSPAVVPEAFF	TGTGCCAGCAGTTACAGTCCCGCGGTGGTCCCTGAAGCTTTCTTT
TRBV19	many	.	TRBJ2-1	CATQISVNEQFF	TGTGCCACCCAAATTAGCGTCAATGAGCAGTTCTTC
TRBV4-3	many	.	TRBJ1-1	CASSQGAGANTEAFF	TGCGCCAGCAGCCAAGGTGCAGGGGCGAACACTGAAGCTTTCTTT
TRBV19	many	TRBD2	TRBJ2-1	CASSIGLATNNEQFF	TGTGCCAGTAGTATAGGACTAGCTACGAACAATGAGCAGTTCTTC
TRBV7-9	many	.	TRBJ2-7	CASSLRETQVVPHEQYF	TGTGCCAGCAGCTTGCGTGAGACGCAGGTTGTCCCCCACGAGCAGTACTTC
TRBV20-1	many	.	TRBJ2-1	CSAPPPASTYNEQFF	TGCAGTGCGCCCCCCCCCGCGTCAACATACAATGAGCAGTTCTTC
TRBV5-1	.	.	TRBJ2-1	CASSLVVSYNEQFF	TGCGCCAGCAGCTTGGTGGTCTCCTACAATGAGCAGTTCTTC
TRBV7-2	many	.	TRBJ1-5	CASSSGRGQPQHF	TGTGCCAGCAGCTCCGGTCGCGGTCAGCCCCAGCATTTT
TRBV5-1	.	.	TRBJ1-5	CASSESLLQHF	TGCGCCAGCAGCGAGAGCCTTCTCCAGCATTTT
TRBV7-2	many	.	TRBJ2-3	CASSFGGPPDTQYF	TGTGCCAGCAGCTTTGGAGGGCCCCCAGATACGCAGTATTTT